Each of the 10 T cell receptor beta chains below was sequenced from the same sample in a study of blood T cell repertoires in COVID-19. This table comes from immunoSEQ multiplex PCR, and its TCRdb copy is limited to in-frame clones, with some not included. There are tens of thousands of clones in the sample; roughly 77% occur only once, and around 5.8% lies in the top ten. The specimen sequenced was peripheral blood. These receptors were collected from a man aged 50-60 years with active or convalescent COVID-19.

The chain combines TRBV29-1 with TRBJ1-1; no definite D call. From germline, CDR1 is SQVTM and CDR2 ANQGSEA. This CDR3 has 11 residues. V lost 7 bases to trimming and J lost 7 bases, with 13 bases between them. The CDR3 sequence is CSAYHSIEAFF. The CDR3 nucleotides read TGCAGCGCCTACCATAGCATTGAAGCTTTCTTT.

The chain uses TRBV5-1 and TRBJ2-1; 8 bases fit TRBD1. Germline V gene sequence: CDR1 SGHRS, CDR2 YFSETQ. The CDR3 covers 16 residues. The V and J ends lost 4 bases and 5 bases, in that order; junction bases with no gene match: 11. CDR3 DNA sequence: TGCGCCAGCAGCCCCTGGGGACAGGCCGCGAACAATGAGCAGTTCTTC. It translates to CASSPWGQAANNEQFF.

This chain links TRBV11-2 with TRBJ2-1; 12 bases map to TRBD2. This CDR3 has 16 amino acids. V gave up 6 bases and J gave up 3 bases; unmatched junction bases: 6. CDR1 and CDR2 from the germline V gene are SGHAT and FQNNGV. In DNA form, the CDR3 reads TGTGCCAGCAGTCCTAGCGGGGGGGGCCACTACAATGAGCAGTTCTTC. Protein: CASSPSGGGHYNEQFF.

This chain links TRBV29-1 with TRBJ1-2, with 8 bases fitting TRBD1. Germline loops: CDR1 SQVTM, CDR2 ANQGSEA. The CDR3 is made up of 13 amino acids. V shed 7 bases, J shed 6 bases, and the junction held 10 bases outside the gene matches. The CDR3 is CSGLDRVGDGYTF. The CDR3 DNA reads as TGCAGCGGCCTGGACAGGGTCGGGGATGGCTACACCTTC.

Only one count was recorded for this clone. The chain carries TRBV28 and TRBJ1-4; a weak D match, TRBD1 (6 bases). Germline-derived CDR1 and CDR2 are MDHEN and SYDVKM. This CDR3 contains 14 residues. Trimming left V 10 bases short and J 0 bases short, with 12 bases between. CDR3 residues: CATYGGPTNEKLFF. CDR3 nucleotide sequence: TGTGCCACCTACGGGGGGCCAACTAATGAAAAACTGTTTTTT.

This chain joins TRBV3-1 (or the pseudogene TRBV3-2) and TRBJ1-4; TRBD1 aligns across 10 bases. V lost 5 bases and J lost 7; bases outside the gene matches: 4. CDR1 and CDR2 (germline): LGHDT, YNNKEL (reference sequence). CDR3 length: 14 amino acids. CDR3 region: CASSDRGLGEKLFF. The CDR3, as DNA: TGTGCCAGCAGCGACAGGGGGCTTGGTGAAAAACTGTTTTTT.

This chain joins TRBV28 and TRBJ1-2, with 7 nucleotides matching TRBD1. The germline gives CDR1 MDHEN, CDR2 SYDVKM. This CDR3 is 13 amino acids long. The V gene end was trimmed by 6 bases and the J gene end by 8 bases; junction bases not matched to a gene: 9. The CDR3 loop reads CASSNRQGGGYTF. For the CDR3, the DNA is TGTGCCAGCAGCAATCGACAGGGTGGCGGCTACACCTTC.

This clone has ten or more counts. CDR3: CASKQGGGAPGELFF. In nucleotides, the CDR3 is TGCGCCAGCAAGCAAGGCGGGGGGGCCCCCGGGGAGCTGTTTTTT. V usage is TRBV5-1 and J usage is TRBJ2-2; the match to TRBD2 covers 9 bases. The V segment lost 6 bases and the J segment 6 bases; nucleotides outside the gene matches: 9. CDR1 is SGHRS, CDR2 YFSETQ, per germline. The CDR3 is 15 residues long.

The chain has TRBV6-5 and TRBJ2-7, with 8 bases identical to TRBD2. V trimming: 7 bases; J trimming: 5 bases; junction bases outside the gene matches: 10. Germline CDR1 is MNHEY and CDR2 is SVGAGI. CDR3 size: 14 residues. CDR3 residues: CASTGGGFVHEQYF. Written as DNA, the CDR3 is TGTGCCAGCACCGGGGGGGGGTTCGTCCACGAGCAGTACTTC.

This clone was seen only a few times. The chain couples TRBV5-1 to TRBJ1-1; 11 nucleotides match TRBD1. V shed 1 base and J 6 bases; nucleotides not matched to a gene: 2. The germline V gene encodes CDR1 SGHRS and CDR2 YFSETQ. The CDR3 sequence is 14 residues long. CDR3 bases: TGCGCCAGCAGCTTGTTGGGACAGGGGGCTGAAGCTTTCTTT. It yields the protein CASSLLGQGAEAFF.